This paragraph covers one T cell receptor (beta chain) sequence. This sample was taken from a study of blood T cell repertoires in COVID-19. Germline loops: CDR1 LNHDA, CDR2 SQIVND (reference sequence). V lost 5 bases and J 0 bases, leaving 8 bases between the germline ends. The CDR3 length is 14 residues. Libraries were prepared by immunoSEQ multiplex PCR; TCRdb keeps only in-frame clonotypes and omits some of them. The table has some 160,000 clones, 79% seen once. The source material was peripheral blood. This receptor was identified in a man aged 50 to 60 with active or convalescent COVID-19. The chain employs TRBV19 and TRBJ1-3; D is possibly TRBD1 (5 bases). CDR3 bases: TGTGCCAGTAGTTGGGGCAGCTCTGGAAACACCATATATTTT. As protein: CASSWGSSGNTIYF.